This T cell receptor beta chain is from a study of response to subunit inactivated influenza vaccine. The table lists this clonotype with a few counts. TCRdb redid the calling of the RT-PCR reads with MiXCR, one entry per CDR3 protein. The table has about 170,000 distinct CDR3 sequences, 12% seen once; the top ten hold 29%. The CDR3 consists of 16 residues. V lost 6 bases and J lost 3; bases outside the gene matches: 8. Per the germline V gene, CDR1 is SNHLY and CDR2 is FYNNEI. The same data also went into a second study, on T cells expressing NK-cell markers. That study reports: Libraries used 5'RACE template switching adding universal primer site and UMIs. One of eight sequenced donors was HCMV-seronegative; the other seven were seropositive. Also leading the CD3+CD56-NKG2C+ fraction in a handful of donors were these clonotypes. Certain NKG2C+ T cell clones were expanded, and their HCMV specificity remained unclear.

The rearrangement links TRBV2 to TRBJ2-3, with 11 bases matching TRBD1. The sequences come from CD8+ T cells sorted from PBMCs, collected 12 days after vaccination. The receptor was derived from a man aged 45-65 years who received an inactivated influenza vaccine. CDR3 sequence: CASSEIGTGGTDTQYF. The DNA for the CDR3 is TGTGCCAGCAGCGAGATCGGGACAGGGGGAACAGATACGCAGTATTTT.